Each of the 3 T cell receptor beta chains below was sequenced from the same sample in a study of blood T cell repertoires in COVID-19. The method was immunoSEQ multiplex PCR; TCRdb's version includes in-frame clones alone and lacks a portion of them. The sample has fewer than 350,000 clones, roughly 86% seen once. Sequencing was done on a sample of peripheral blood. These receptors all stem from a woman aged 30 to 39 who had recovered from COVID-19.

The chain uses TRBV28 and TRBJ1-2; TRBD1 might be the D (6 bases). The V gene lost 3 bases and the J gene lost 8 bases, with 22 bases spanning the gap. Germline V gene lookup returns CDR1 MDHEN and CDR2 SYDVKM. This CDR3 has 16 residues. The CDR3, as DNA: TGTGCCAGCAGTTTGAGGGGTGGGCGACAGGCCGGCGGCTACACCTTC. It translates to CASSLRGGRQAGGYTF.

CDR3 protein: CASSFVGGGTEAFF. The CDR3, as DNA: TGTGCCAGCAGTTTTGTCGGGGGGGGAACTGAAGCTTTCTTT. The chain employs TRBV27 and TRBJ1-1, with D tentatively TRBD1 (5 bases). Trimming took off 3 bases at V and 5 bases at J, with 13 bases between the two ends. The germline CDR1 and CDR2 sequences are MNHEY and SMNVEV (reference sequence). There are 14 residues in the CDR3.

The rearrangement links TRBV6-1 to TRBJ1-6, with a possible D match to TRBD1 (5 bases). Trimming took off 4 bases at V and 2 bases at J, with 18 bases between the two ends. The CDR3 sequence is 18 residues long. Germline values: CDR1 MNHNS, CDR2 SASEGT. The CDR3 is CASSAPPARVPYNSPLHF. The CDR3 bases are TGTGCCAGCAGTGCCCCCCCGGCCAGGGTCCCCTATAATTCACCCCTCCACTTT.